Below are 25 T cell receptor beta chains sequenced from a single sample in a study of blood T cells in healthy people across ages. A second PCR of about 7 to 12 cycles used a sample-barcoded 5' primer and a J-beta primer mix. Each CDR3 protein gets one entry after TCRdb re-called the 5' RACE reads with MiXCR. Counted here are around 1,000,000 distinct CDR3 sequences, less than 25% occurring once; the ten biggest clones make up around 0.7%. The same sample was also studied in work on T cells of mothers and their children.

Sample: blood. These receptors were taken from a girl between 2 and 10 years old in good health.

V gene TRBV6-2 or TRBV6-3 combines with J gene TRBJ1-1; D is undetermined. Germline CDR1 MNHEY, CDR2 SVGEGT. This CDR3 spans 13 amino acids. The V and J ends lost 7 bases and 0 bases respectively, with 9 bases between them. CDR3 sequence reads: CASKRLMNTEAFF. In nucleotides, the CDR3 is TGTGCCAGCAAGAGGCTAATGAACACTGAAGCTTTCTTT.

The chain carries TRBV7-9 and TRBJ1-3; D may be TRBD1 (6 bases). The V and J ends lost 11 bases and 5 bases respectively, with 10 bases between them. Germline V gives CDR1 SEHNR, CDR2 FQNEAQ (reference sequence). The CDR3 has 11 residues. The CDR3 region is CAVDRRNTIYF. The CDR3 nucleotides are TGTGCCGTCGACAGGAGAAACACCATATATTTT.

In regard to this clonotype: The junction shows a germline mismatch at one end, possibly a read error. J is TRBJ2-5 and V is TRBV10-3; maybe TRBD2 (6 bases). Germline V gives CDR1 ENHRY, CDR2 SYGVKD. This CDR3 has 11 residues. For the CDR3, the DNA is TGTGCCATCAGTGAGGGTTGGGAGGTTAACTTC. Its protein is CAISEGWEVNF.

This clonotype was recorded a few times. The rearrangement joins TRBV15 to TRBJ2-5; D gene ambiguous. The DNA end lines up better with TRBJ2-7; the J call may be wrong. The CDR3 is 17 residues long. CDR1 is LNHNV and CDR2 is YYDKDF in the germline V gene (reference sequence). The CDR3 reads CATSRDLLRSNHYEQYF. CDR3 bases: TGTGCCACCAGCAGAGATCTCCTTAGGAGCAATCATTACGAGCAGTACTTC.

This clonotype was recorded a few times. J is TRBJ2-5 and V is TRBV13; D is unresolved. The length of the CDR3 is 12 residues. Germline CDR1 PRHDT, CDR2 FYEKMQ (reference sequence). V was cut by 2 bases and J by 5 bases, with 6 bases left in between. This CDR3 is CASSLYTETQYF. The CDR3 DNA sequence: TGTGCCAGCAGCTTATATACGGAGACCCAGTACTTC.

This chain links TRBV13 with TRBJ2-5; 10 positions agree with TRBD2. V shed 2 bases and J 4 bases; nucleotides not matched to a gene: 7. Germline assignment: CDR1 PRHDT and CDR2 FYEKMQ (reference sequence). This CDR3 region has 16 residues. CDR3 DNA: TGTGCCAGCAGCTTAAGAGCTAGCGGGAGTAGAGAGACCCAGTACTTC. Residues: CASSLRASGSRETQYF.

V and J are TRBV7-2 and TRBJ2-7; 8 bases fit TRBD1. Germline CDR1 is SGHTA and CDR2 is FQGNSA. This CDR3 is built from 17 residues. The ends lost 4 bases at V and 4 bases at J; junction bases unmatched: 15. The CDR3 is CASSWNPRGQLLYEQYF. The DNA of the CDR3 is TGTGCCAGCAGCTGGAATCCCAGGGGGCAATTGTTGTACGAGCAGTACTTC.

The CDR3 sequence: CASSLIGGGQPQHF. CDR3 coding DNA: TGCGCCAGCAGCTTGATCGGGGGTGGCCAGCCCCAGCATTTT. J is TRBJ1-5 and V is TRBV5-1; D possibly corresponds to TRBD1 (5 bases). The V and J ends lost 1 base and 7 bases respectively, with 12 bases between them. Germline V gives CDR1 SGHRS, CDR2 YFSETQ. This CDR3 is built from 14 residues.

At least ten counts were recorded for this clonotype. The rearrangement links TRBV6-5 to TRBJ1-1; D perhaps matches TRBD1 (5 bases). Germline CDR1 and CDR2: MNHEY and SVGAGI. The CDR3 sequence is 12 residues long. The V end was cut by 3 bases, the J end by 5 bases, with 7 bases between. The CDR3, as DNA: TGTGCCAGCAGTTATGGGGGTACTGAAGCTTTCTTT. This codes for CASSYGGTEAFF.

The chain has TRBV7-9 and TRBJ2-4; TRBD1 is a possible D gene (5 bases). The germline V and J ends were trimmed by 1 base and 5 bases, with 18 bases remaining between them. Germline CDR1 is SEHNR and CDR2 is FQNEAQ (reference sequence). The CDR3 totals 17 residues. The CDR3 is CASSLDLWGRIENIQYF. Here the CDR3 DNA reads TGTGCCAGCAGCTTAGATCTATGGGGCCGGATAGAAAACATTCAGTACTTC.

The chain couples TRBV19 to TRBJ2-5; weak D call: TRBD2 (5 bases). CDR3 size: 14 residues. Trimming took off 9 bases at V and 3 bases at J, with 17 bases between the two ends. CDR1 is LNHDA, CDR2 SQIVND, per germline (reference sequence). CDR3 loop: CASKDLTREETQYF. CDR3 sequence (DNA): TGTGCCAGCAAGGACTTGACGAGGGAAGAGACCCAGTACTTC.

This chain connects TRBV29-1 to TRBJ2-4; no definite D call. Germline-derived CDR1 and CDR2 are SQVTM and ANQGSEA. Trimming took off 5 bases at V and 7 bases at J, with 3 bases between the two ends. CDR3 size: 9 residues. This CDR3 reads CSVQNIQYF. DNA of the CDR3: TGCAGCGTTCAGAACATTCAGTACTTC.

CDR3 bases: TGTGCCAGCAGCCCTAAAACCCATTACACCGGGGAGCTGTTTTTT. Its translation: CASSPKTHYTGELFF. This chain connects TRBV28 to TRBJ2-2, with no clear D. The CDR3 is 15 amino acids. Germline V lookup: CDR1 MDHEN, CDR2 SYDVKM. V was shortened by 6 bases and J by 3 bases, with 14 bases between the two germline ends.

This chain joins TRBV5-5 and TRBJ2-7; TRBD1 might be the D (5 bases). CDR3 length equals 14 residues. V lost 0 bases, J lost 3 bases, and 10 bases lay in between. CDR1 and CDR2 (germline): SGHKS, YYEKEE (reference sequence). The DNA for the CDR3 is TGTGCCAGCAGCTTGGCAGCAGGGAACTACGAGCAGTACTTC. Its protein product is CASSLAAGNYEQYF. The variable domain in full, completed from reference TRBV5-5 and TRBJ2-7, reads DAGVTQSPTHLIKTRGQQVTLRCSPISGHKSVSWYQQVLGQGPQFIFQYYEKEERGRGNFPDRFSARQFPNYSSELNVNALLLGDSALYLCASSLAAGNYEQYFGPGTRLTVT.

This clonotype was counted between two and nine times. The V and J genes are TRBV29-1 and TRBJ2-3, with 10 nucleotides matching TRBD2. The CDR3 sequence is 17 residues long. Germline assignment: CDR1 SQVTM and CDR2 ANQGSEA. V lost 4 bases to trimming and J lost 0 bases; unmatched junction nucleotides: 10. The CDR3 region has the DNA TGCAGCGTTGGCGGGACTAGCGAACCCCCTAGCACAGATACGCAGTATTTT. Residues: CSVGGTSEPPSTDTQYF.

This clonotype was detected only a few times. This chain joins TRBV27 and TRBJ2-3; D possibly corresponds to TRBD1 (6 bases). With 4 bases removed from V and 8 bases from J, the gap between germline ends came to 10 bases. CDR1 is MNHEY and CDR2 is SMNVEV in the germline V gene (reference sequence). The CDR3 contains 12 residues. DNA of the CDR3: TGTGCCAGCAGTTCCCAGGGGAGTACGCAGTATTTT. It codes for CASSSQGSTQYF.

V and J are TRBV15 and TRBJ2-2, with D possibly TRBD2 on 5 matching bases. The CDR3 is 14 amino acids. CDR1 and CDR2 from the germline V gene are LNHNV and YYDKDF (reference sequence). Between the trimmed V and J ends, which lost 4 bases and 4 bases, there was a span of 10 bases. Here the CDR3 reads CATSKVGGTGELFF. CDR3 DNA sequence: TGTGCCACCAGCAAGGTCGGAGGCACCGGGGAGCTGTTTTTT.

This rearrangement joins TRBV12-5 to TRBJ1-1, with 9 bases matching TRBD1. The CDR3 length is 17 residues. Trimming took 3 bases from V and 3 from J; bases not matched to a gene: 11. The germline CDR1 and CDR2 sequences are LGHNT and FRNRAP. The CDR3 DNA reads TGTGCTAGTGGTTTCTCCCTACAGGGGGCGGTGGACACTGAAGCTTTCTTT. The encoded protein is CASGFSLQGAVDTEAFF.

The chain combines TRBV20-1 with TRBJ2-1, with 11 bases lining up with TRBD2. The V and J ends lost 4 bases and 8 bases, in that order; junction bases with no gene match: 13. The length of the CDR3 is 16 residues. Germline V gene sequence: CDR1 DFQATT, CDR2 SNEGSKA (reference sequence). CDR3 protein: CSATETLAGEADEQFF. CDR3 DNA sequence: TGCAGTGCTACCGAAACACTAGCGGGAGAGGCGGATGAGCAGTTCTTC.

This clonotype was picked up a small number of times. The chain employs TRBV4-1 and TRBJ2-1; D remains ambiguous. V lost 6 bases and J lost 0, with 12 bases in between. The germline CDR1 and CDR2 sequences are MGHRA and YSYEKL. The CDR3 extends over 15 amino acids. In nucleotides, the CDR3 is TGCGCCAGCAGAAAGGATGTGAGCTCCTACAATGAGCAGTTCTTC. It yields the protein CASRKDVSSYNEQFF.

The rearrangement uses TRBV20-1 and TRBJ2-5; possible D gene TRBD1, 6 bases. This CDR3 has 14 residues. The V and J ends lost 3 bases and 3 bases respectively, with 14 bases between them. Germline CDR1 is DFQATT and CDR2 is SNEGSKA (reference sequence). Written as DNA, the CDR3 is TGCAGTGCTAGGTATAGGGGGAAGGAAGAGACCCAGTACTTC. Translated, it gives CSARYRGKEETQYF.

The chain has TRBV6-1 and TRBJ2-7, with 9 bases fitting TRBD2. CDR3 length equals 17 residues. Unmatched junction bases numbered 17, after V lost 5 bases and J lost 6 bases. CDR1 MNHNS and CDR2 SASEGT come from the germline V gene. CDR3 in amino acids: CASSRASSGTSPLEQYF. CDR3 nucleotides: TGTGCCAGCAGTCGGGCTTCCAGTGGGACTAGCCCTCTCGAGCAGTACTTC.

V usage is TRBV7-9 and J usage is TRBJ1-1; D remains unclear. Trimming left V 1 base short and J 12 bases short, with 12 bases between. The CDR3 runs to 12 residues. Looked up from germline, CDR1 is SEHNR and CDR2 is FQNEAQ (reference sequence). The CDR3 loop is CASSLGEVGTFF. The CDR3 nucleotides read TGTGCCAGCAGCTTAGGGGAAGTGGGCACTTTCTTT.

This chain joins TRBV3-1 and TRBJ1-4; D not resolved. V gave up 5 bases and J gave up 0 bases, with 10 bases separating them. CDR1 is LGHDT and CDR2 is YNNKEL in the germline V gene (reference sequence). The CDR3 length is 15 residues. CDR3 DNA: TGTGCCAGCAGCTTAACGGCTCCAACTAATGAAAAACTGTTTTTT. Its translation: CASSLTAPTNEKLFF.

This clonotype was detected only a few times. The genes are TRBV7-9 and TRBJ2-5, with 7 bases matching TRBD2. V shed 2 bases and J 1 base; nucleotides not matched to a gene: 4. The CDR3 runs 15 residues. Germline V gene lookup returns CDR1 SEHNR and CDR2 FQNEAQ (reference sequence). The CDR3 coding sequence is TGTGCCAGCAGCTTACCAGCGGGGTCCCAAGAGACCCAGTACTTC. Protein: CASSLPAGSQETQYF.